A single sample is the source of the 8 T cell receptor beta chains below, sequenced in a study of blood T cell repertoires in COVID-19. Sequenced by immunoSEQ multiplex PCR; TCRdb stores in-frame clones only, minus some. The table records 200,000 to 250,000 clones, 82% of them present only once. Sequencing was done on a sample of peripheral blood. These receptors were taken from a woman in her sixties or seventies with COVID-19, enrolled during active disease.

This rearrangement joins TRBV11-2 to TRBJ2-7; 11 bases map to TRBD2. V lost 4 bases and J lost 3; bases outside the gene matches: 5. This CDR3 has 15 residues. Germline V lookup: CDR1 SGHAT, CDR2 FQNNGV. This CDR3 reads CASSWLTSGNYEQYF. Here the CDR3 DNA reads TGTGCCAGCAGCTGGCTGACTAGCGGGAACTACGAGCAGTACTTC.

The J gene is TRBJ2-7, the V gene TRBV7-2; TRBD2 aligns across 7 bases. CDR3 length: 14 amino acids. CDR1 is SGHTA and CDR2 is FQGNSA in the germline V gene. J lost 4 bases, V lost 6 bases, and 9 bases had no gene match. The CDR3 is CASSAGVSRYEQYF. CDR3 nucleotides: TGTGCCAGCAGTGCGGGAGTGTCACGGTACGAGCAGTACTTC.

The chain joins TRBV2 to TRBJ1-1; D gene uncertain. Germline CDR1 and CDR2: SNHLY and FYNNEI. The CDR3 consists of 14 residues. The V end lost 4 bases, the J end lost 1 base, and 10 bases lay between the germline ends. CDR3 bases: TGTGCCAGCAGTGCACAGCGGCGGAACACTGAAGCTTTCTTT. It is translated as CASSAQRRNTEAFF.

The chain employs TRBV27 and TRBJ2-1; 14 bases are shared with TRBD2. This CDR3 contains 15 residues. Germline values: CDR1 MNHEY, CDR2 SMNVEV (reference sequence). Germline trimming cut 5 bases from V and 10 bases from J; bases unmatched to any gene: 7. The CDR3 here is CASSLGLAGGVEQFF. CDR3 nucleotides: TGTGCCAGCAGTCTTGGACTAGCGGGAGGCGTAGAGCAGTTCTTC.

The chain is built from TRBV11-3 and TRBJ2-5; D is uncertain. Germline CDR1 reads SGHNT; CDR2 reads YENEEA. The germline V and J ends were trimmed by 3 bases and 5 bases, with 10 bases remaining between them. The CDR3 is 13 residues long. CDR3 DNA sequence: TGTGCCAGCAGCTTCGGAGAGACGGAGACCCAGTACTTC. Translated: CASSFGETETQYF.

The J gene is TRBJ2-4, the V gene TRBV28; 13 bases are a match to TRBD2. CDR1 is MDHEN and CDR2 is SYDVKM in the germline V gene. The CDR3 is 18 amino acids. V lost 5 bases and J lost 2; bases outside the gene matches: 9. The CDR3 bases are TGTGCCAGCAGTCTCCTCTGGACTAGCGGGAGTTCCAAAAACATTCAGTACTTC. Its protein product is CASSLLWTSGSSKNIQYF.

The rearrangement joins TRBV5-1 to TRBJ1-1; a weak D match, TRBD1 (6 bases). The V end lost 0 bases, the J end lost 6 bases, and 9 bases lay between the germline ends. Per germline, CDR1 SGHRS and CDR2 YFSETQ. The CDR3 totals 13 residues. CDR3 in amino acids: CASSLVGASEAFF. The CDR3 coding sequence is TGCGCCAGCAGCTTGGTGGGGGCGTCTGAAGCTTTCTTT.

V gene TRBV28 combines with J gene TRBJ1-6; D not certain. The V gene lost 5 bases and the J gene lost 8 bases, with 4 bases spanning the gap. Germline V gene lookup returns CDR1 MDHEN and CDR2 SYDVKM. The CDR3 sequence is 11 residues long. Here the CDR3 reads CASSLYSPLHF. As DNA, the CDR3 is TGTGCCAGCAGTCTTTATTCACCCCTCCACTTT.